Below, 10 T cell receptor beta chains from the same sample are listed, as sequenced in a study of tissue T cells after allogeneic stem cell transplantation. Assay used: immunoSEQ multiplex PCR; TCRdb lists only in-frame clones, some missing. There are 20,000 to 25,000 clones in the sample; more than 65% occur only once, and approximately 0.42% lies in the top ten. The source material was blood. These receptors came from a female BALB/c mouse in good health. The mouse line has the MHC haplotype H2-d.

This clone was observed a few times. Mouse names are used for the genes. The missing CDR3 end, 1 residue past where the read stops, is filled in from the germline J gene. This chain connects TRBV13-2 to TRBJ1-4; D not certain. The CDR3 loop spans 15 amino acids. V shed 1 base and J shed 0 bases, with 7 bases lying between them. Germline V CDR1 and CDR2: NNHNN, SYGAGS (reference sequence). CDR3 protein: CASGDRGVSNERLFF. The CDR3 bases that were read are TGTGCCAGCGGTGATCGTGGAGTTTCCAACGAAAGATTATTT.

This clone was counted between two and nine times. The listed genes are named as in mouse. The read ends 1 residue shy of where the CDR3 ends; the end is completed using the germline J gene. The rearrangement links TRBV3 to TRBJ2-3, with D possibly matching TRBD1 (6 bases). CDR1 is SNHLY, CDR2 FYNGKV, per germline (reference sequence). Between the trimmed V and J ends, which lost 5 bases and 0 bases, there was a span of 15 bases. This CDR3 contains 16 residues. CDR3 in amino acids: CASSPGTSPSAETLYF. The CDR3 DNA, read in part, is TGTGCCAGCAGCCCCGGGACATCCCCTAGTGCAGAAACGCTGTAT.

For this clone: Gene and germline names: mouse. The CDR3 end falls 1 residue outside the read, so it is completed with the germline J gene. The chain employs TRBV1 and TRBJ2-1, with 8 bases identical to TRBD2. CDR3 size: 15 residues. Germline trimming cut 1 base from V and 3 bases from J; bases unmatched to any gene: 2. CDR1 is NSQYPW and CDR2 is LRSPGD in the germline V gene (reference sequence). The part of the CDR3 DNA that was read is TGCACCTGCAGTGCAGTGGGGGGGATCTATGCTGAGCAGTTC. Translation gives CTCSAVGGIYAEQF. The complete CDR3 protein is CTCSAVGGIYAEQFF.

Concerning this clone: Germline and genes here are mouse. The sequenced fragment ends 1 residue before the CDR3 boundary, so the rest is inferred from the germline J gene. This chain joins TRBV19 and TRBJ2-4, with 14 bases identical to TRBD2. The CDR3 covers 16 residues. Germline V gene data show CDR1 as FNHDT and CDR2 as SITEND (reference sequence). The V and J ends lost 4 bases and 1 base, in that order; junction bases with no gene match: 2. CDR3 sequence reads: CASSRDWGGRQNTLYF. The covered CDR3 bases are TGTGCCAGCAGTCGGGACTGGGGGGGCCGTCAAAACACCTTGTAC.

In regard to this clone: Gene names denote mouse genes. Read sequence stops 1 residue before the CDR3 end, and the germline J gene provides the missing end. The rearrangement joins TRBV3 to TRBJ2-5, with 8 bases that match TRBD2. The CDR3 runs to 15 residues. Germline V gene data show CDR1 as SNHLY and CDR2 as FYNGKV (reference sequence). Trimming removed 5 bases from V and 2 bases from J; junction bases left unmatched: 6. The sequenced part of the CDR3 DNA is TGTGCCAGCAGCGACCAACTGGGGGCCCAAGACACCCAGTAC. This encodes CASSDQLGAQDTQY. The full CDR3 protein reads CASSDQLGAQDTQYF.

Regarding this clone: The genes and germline here are from mouse. With the read ending 1 residue before the CDR3 end, the germline J gene is used to fill in that end. This sequence joins TRBV4 and TRBJ2-1, with D unclear. Germline values: CDR1 LGHDT, CDR2 YNNKQL (reference sequence). V shed 6 bases and J shed 4 bases, with 4 bases lying between them. There are 11 residues in the CDR3. CDR3: CASRDYAEQFF. The part of the CDR3 DNA that was read is TGTGCCAGCAGGGATTATGCTGAGCAGTTC. The entire variable domain, with the rest obtained from reference TRBV4 and TRBJ2-1, is as follows: ETAVFQTPNYHVTQVGNEVSFNCKQTLGHDTMYWYKQDSKKLLKIMFSYNNKQLIVNETVPRRFSPQSSDKAHLNLRIKSVEPEDSAVYLCASRDYAEQFFGPGTRLTVL.

Turning to this clone: Mouse gene names and germline throughout. CDR3 protein: CASSDRGGESQNTLYF. The CDR3 bases that were read are TGTGCCAGCAGTGATCGGGGGGGCGAGAGTCAAAACACCTTGTAC. The chain couples TRBV13-3 to TRBJ2-4; TRBD2 aligns across 8 bases. The read ends 1 residue shy of where the CDR3 ends; the end is completed using the germline J gene. This CDR3 has 16 residues. Germline V lookup: CDR1 NNHDY, CDR2 SYVADS. J gave up 0 bases and V 1 base, and 4 bases lay outside the gene matches.

With regard to this clone: Genes and germline are mouse. The read comes to an end 1 residue before the CDR3 does, leaving the germline J gene to fill in the end. The chain employs TRBV29 and TRBJ2-7, with 7 bases lining up with TRBD1. The CDR3 totals 13 residues. Germline CDR1 MSHET, CDR2 SYDVDS. V dropped 6 bases and J dropped 4; count of bases not matched to a gene: 6. CDR3 sequence: CASRGRDRYEQYF. Partial CDR3 DNA: TGTGCTAGCAGGGGCCGGGACAGATATGAACAGTAC.

This clone was found a few times. Gene and germline names: mouse. The part of the CDR3 DNA that was read is TGTGCCAGCAGGGACAGGGGAGGGGAACAGTAC. Translated: CASRDRGGEQY. The whole CDR3 sequence is CASRDRGGEQYF. The rearrangement uses TRBV13-3 and TRBJ2-7, with 9 bases matching TRBD1. The sequence runs out 1 residue before the end of the CDR3; the remainder is reconstructed from the germline J gene. Germline CDR1 NNHDY, CDR2 SYVADS. The length of the CDR3 is 12 residues. J gave up 7 bases and V 5 bases, and 4 bases lay outside the gene matches.

Note on this clone: Germline and genes: mouse. From the germline J gene comes the end of the CDR3, since the read stops 1 residue before it. The V gene is TRBV24, the J gene TRBJ2-1; a possible D gene is TRBD2 (5 bases). From germline, CDR1 is KGHTA and CDR2 FRNEEI. The length of the CDR3 is 13 residues. The V and J ends lost 2 bases and 3 bases respectively, with 5 bases between them. The CDR3: CASSLDCYAEQFF. The DNA read from the CDR3 is TGTGCCAGCAGTCTGGACTGCTATGCTGAGCAGTTC.